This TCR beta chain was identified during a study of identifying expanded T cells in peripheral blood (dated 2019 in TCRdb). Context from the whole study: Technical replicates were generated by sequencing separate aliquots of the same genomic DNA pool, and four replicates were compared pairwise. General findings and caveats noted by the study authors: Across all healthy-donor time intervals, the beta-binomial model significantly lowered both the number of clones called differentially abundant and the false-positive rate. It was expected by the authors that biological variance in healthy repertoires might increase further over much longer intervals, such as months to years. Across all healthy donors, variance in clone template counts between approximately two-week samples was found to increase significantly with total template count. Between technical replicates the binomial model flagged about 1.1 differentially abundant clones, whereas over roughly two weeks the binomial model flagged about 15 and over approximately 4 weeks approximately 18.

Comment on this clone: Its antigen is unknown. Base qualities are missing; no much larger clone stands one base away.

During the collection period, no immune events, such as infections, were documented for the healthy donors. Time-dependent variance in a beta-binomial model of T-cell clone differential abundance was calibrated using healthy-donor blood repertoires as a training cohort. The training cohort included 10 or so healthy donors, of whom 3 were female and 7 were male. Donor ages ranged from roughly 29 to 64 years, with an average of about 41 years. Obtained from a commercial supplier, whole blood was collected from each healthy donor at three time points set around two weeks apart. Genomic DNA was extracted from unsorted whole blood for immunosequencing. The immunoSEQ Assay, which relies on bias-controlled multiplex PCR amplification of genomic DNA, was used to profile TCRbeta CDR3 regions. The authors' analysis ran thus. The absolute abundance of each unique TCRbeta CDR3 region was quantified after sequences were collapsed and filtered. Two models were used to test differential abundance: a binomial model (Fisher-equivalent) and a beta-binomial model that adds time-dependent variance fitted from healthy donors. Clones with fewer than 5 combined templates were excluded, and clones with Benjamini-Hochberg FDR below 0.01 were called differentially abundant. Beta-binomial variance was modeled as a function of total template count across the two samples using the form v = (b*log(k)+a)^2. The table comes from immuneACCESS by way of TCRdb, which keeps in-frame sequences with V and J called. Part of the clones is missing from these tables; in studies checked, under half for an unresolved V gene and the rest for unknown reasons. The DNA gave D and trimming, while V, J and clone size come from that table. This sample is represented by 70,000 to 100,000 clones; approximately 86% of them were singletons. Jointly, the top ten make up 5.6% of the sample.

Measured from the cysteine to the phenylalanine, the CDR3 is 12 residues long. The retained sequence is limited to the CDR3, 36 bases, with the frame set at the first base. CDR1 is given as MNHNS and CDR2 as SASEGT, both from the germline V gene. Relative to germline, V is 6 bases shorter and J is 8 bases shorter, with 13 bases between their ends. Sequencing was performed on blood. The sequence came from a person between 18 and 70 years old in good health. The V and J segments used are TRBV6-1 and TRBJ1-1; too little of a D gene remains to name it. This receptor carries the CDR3 CASSEAETEAFF. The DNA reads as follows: TGTGCCAGCAGCGAGGCGGAGACGGAAGCTTTCTTT.